This TCR beta chain stems from a study of T cells in Graves' hyperthyroidism and ophthalmopathy. The TCR beta CDR3 regions underwent amplification using RNA transcripts as the source. Primed by the HTBI set, a first-round RT-PCR was run on the TCR CDR3. MiXCR, run by TCRdb on the multiplex PCR reads, gives a single entry per CDR3 protein. Among approximately 520,000 distinct CDR3 sequences, around a quarter were seen once, and the ten largest hold over 9%. Subjects with ophthalmopathy showed a Clinical Activity Score no lower than 3, a NOSPECS grade no lower than 4, and a duration shorter than 3 months. Exclusion criteria comprised uncontrolled infection, other autoimmune disease, pregnancy or lactation. Diagnostic assessment was based on clinical symptoms, serum thyroxine and TRAb, thyroid ultrasound and orbital computed tomography. The germline V gene encodes CDR1 SNHLY and CDR2 FYNNEI. The CDR3 totals 17 residues. V was trimmed by 7 bases and J by 4 bases, leaving 22 bases between them.

This rearrangement joins TRBV2 to TRBJ1-4; no clear D. The material sequenced was blood. The source is a woman under 40 with Graves' ophthalmopathy. Here the CDR3 DNA reads TGTGCCAGCAACTTTTTGGGCCACCAAAGCCTTAATGAAAAACTGTTTTTT. Encoded protein: CASNFLGHQSLNEKLFF.